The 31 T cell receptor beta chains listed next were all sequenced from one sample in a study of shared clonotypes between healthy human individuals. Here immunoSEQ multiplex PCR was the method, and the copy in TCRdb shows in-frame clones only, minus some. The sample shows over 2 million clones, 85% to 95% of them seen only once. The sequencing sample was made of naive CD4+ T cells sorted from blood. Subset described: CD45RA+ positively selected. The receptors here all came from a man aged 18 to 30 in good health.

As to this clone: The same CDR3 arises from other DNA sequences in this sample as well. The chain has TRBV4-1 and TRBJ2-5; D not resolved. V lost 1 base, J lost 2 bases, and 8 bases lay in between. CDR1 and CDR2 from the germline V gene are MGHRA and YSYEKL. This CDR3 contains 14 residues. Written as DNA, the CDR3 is TGCGCCAGCAGCCAAGTACCCGGACAAGAGACCCAGTACTTC. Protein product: CASSQVPGQETQYF.

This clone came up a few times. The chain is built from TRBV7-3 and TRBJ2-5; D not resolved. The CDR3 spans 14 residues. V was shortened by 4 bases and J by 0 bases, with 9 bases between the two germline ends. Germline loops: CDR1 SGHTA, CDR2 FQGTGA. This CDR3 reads CASSSTANQETQYF. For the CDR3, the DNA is TGTGCCAGCAGCTCAACCGCAAACCAAGAGACCCAGTACTTC.

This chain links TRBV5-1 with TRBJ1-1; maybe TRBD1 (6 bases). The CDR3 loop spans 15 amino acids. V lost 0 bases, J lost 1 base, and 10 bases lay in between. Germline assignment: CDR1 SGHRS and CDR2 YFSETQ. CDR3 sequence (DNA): TGCGCCAGCAGCTTGGGGGACACGAAGAACACTGAAGCTTTCTTT. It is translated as CASSLGDTKNTEAFF.

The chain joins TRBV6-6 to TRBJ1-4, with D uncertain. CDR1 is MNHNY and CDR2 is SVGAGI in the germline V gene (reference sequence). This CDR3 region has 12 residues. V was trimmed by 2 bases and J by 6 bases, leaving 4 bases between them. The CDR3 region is CASSYSDEKLFF. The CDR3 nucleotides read TGTGCCAGCAGTTACAGTGATGAAAAACTGTTTTTT.

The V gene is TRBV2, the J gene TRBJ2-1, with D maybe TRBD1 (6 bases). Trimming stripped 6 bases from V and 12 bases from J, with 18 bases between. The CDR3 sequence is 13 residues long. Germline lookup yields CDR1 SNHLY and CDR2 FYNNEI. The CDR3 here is CASRQQQGQGQFF. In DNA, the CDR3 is TGTGCCAGCAGACAACAACAGGGTCAGGGGCAGTTCTTC.

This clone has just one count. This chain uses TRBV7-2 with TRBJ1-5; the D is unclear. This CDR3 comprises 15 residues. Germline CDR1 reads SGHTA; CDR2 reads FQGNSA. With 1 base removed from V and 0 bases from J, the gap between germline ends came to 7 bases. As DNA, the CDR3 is TGTGCCAGCAGCTTAGACACGATTAGCAATCAGCCCCAGCATTTT. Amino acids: CASSLDTISNQPQHF.

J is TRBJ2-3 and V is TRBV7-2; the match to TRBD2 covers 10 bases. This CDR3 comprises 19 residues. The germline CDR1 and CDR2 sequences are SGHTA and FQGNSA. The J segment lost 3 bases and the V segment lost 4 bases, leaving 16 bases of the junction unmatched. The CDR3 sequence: CASSSLGLAGAKGTDTQYF. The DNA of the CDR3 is TGTGCCAGCAGCTCTCTCGGTCTAGCGGGAGCTAAGGGGACAGATACGCAGTATTTT.

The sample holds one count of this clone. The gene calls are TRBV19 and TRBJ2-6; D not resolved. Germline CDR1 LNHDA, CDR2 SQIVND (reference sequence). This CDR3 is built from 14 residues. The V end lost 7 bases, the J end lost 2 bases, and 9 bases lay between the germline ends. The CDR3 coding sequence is TGTGCCAGTAAGGAGCTCCCTGGGGCCAACGTCCTGACTTTC. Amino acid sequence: CASKELPGANVLTF.

CDR3 in amino acids: CASSVTGITYEQYF. The CDR3 bases are TGTGCCAGCAGTGTAACAGGGATCACCTACGAGCAGTACTTC. The V gene is TRBV6-1, the J gene TRBJ2-7; a possible D gene is TRBD1 (6 bases). Germline loops: CDR1 MNHNS, CDR2 SASEGT. The V and J ends lost 4 bases and 2 bases respectively, with 12 bases between them. The CDR3 covers 14 residues.

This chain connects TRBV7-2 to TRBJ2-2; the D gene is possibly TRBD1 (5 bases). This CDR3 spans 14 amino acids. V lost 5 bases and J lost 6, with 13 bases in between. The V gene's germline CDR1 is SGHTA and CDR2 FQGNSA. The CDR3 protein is CASSLIRGAGELFF. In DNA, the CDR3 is TGTGCCAGCAGCCTCATAAGGGGCGCCGGGGAGCTGTTTTTT.

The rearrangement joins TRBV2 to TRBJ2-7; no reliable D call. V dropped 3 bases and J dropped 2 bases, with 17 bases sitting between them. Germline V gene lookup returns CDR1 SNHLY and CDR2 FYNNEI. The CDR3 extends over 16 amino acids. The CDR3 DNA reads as TGTGCCAGCAGTGAGGGTCAGTCGATTCTTCCCTACGAGCAGTACTTC. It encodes CASSEGQSILPYEQYF.

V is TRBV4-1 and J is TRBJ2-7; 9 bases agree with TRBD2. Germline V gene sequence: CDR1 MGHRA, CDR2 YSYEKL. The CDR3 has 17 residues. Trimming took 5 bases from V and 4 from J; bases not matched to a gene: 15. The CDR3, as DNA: TGCGCCAGCAGCTCATACTGGGATAGCGGGAGAGAGTACGAGCAGTACTTC. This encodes CASSSYWDSGREYEQYF.

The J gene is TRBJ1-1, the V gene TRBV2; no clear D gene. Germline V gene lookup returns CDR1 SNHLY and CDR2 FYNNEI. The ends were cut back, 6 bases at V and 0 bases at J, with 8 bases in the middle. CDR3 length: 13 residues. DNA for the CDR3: TGTGCCAGCAGAATAAACCTGAACACTGAAGCTTTCTTT. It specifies CASRINLNTEAFF.

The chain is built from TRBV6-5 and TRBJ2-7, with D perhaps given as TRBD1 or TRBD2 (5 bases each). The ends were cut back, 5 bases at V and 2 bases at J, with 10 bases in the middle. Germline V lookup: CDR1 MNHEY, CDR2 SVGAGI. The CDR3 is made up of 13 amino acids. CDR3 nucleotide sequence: TGTGCCAGCAGTCCGGGGACCCCCTACGAGCAGTACTTC. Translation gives CASSPGTPYEQYF.

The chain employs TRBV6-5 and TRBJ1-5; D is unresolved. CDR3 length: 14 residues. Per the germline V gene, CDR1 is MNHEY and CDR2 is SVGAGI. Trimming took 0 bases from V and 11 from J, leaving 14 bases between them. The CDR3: CASSYSMVEGSQHF. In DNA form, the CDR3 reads TGTGCCAGCAGTTACTCGATGGTAGAAGGATCCCAGCATTTT.

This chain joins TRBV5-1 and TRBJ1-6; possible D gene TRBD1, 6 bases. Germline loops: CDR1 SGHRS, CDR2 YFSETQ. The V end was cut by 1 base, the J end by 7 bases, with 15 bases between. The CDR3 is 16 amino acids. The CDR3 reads CASSLLATGLNSPLHF. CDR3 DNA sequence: TGCGCCAGCAGCTTGTTAGCTACAGGGTTAAATTCACCCCTCCACTTT.

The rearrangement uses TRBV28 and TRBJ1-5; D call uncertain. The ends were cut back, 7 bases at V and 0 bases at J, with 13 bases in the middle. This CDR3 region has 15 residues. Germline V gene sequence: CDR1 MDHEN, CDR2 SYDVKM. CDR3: CASTPTHGSNQPQHF. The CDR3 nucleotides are TGTGCCAGCACCCCAACCCACGGTAGCAATCAGCCCCAGCATTTT.

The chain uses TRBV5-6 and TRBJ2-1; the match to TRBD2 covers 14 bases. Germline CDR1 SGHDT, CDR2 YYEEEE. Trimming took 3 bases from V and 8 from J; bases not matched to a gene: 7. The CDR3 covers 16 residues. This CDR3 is CASSSGLAGVPDEQFF. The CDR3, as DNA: TGTGCCAGCAGCTCGGGACTAGCGGGAGTTCCCGATGAGCAGTTCTTC.

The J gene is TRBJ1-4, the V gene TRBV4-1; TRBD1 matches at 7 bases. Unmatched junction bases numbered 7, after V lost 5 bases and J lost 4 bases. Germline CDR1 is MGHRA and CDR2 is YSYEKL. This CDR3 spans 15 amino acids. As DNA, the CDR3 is TGCGCCAGCAGCGAAAGGGGGCAAGTTAATGAAAAACTGTTTTTT. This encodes CASSERGQVNEKLFF.

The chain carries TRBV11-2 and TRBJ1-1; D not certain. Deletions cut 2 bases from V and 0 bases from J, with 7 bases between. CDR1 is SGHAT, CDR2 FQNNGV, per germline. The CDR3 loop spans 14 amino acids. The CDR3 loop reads CASSLTVLNTEAFF. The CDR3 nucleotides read TGTGCCAGCAGCTTAACGGTCCTGAACACTGAAGCTTTCTTT.

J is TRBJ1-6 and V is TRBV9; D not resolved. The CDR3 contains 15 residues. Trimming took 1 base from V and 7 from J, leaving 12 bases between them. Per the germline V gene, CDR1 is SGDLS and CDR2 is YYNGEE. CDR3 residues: CASSVHGRENSPLHF. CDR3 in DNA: TGTGCCAGCAGCGTACATGGGAGAGAAAATTCACCCCTCCACTTT.

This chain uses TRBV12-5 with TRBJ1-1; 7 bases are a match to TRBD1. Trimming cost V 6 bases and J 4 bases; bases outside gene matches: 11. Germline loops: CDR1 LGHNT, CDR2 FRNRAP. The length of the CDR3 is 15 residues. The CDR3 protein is CASGLETGKGTEAFF. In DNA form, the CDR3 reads TGTGCTAGTGGCCTCGAGACAGGGAAGGGCACTGAAGCTTTCTTT.

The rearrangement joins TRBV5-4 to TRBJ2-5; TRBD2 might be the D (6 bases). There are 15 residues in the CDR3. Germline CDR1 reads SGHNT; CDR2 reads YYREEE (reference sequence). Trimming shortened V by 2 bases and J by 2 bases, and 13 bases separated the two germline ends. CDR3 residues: CASSLGSGGQETQYF. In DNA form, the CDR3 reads TGTGCCAGCAGCTTAGGTAGCGGAGGACAAGAGACCCAGTACTTC.

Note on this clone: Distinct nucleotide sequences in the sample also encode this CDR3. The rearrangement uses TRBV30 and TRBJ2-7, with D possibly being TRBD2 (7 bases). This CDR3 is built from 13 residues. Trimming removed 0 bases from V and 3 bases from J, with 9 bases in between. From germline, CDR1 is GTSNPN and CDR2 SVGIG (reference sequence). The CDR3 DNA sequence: TGTGCCTGGAGTGTAGGGGGGGGCTACGAGCAGTACTTC. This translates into CAWSVGGGYEQYF.

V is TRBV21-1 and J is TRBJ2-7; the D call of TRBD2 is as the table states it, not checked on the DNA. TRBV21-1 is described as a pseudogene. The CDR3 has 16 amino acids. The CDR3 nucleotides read TGTGCCAGCAGCAACCCCCTAGCGGGAGTCTCCTACGAGCAGTACTTC. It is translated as CASSNPLAGVSYEQYF.

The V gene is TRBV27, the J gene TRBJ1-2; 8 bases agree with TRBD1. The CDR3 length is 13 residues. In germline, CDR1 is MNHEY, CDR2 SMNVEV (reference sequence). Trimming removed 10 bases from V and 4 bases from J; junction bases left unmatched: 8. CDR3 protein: CATLGTGSYGYTF. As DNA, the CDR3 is TGTGCCACCCTGGGGACAGGTTCCTATGGCTACACCTTC.

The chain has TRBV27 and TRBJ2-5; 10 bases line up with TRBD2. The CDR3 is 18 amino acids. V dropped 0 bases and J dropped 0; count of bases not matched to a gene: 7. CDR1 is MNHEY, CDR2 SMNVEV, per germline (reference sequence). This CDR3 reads CASSLSAAGGPHQETQYF. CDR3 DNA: TGTGCCAGCAGTTTATCGGCAGCGGGGGGGCCCCACCAAGAGACCCAGTACTTC.

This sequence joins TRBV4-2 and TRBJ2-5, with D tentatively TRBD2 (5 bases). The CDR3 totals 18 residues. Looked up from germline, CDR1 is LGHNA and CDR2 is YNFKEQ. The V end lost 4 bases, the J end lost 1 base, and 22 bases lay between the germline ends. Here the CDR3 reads CASSPGIPGGIIQETQYF. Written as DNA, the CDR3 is TGTGCCAGCAGCCCCGGGATCCCCGGTGGCATTATCCAAGAGACCCAGTACTTC.

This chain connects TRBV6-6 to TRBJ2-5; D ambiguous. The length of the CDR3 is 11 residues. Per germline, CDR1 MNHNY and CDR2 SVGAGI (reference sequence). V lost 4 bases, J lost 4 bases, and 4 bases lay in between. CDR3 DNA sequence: TGTGCCAGCAGTTTAACAGAGACCCAGTACTTC. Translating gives CASSLTETQYF.

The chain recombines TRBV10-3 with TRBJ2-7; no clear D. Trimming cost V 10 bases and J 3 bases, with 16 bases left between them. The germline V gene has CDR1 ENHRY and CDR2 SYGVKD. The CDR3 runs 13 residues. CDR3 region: CATTRRPDYEQYF. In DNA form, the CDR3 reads TGTGCCACCACGCGTCGTCCAGACTACGAGCAGTACTTC.

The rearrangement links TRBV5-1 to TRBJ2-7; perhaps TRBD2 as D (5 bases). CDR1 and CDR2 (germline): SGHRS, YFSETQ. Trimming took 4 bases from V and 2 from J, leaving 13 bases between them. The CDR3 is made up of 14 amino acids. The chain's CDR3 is CASSGRGRTYEQYF. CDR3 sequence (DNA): TGCGCCAGCAGCGGGAGAGGGAGAACCTACGAGCAGTACTTC.